Following are 18 T cell receptor beta chains from one sample sequenced in a study of Ad26.COV2.S vaccination and SARS-CoV-2 variants. Treatment defined: over 15 received Ad26.COV2.S at low or high dose, single or two shots; 5 received placebo; per-sample allocation not given. Vaccine and placebo recipients were sampled on day 63 after the first injection. Clones were sequenced by immunoSEQ multiplex PCR, and TCRdb holds only the in-frame ones, with some missing. This table has 300,000 to 350,000 clones, approximately 87% appearing once. Source: peripheral blood, taken in a trial of Ad26.COV2.S vaccine versus placebo. These receptors originate from a person between 18 and 65 years old who received the Ad26.COV2.S COVID-19 vaccine or a placebo.

This chain connects TRBV7-2 to TRBJ1-5; weak D call: TRBD1 (6 bases). Germline V gene lookup returns CDR1 SGHTA and CDR2 FQGNSA. The CDR3 runs to 13 residues. V was trimmed by 5 bases and J by 4 bases, leaving 9 bases between them. The CDR3 here is CASSEGGNQPQHF. CDR3 DNA: TGTGCCAGCAGCGAAGGGGGAAATCAGCCCCAGCATTTT.

The genes are TRBV4-1 and TRBJ2-1; 8 bases agree with TRBD1. Germline CDR1 MGHRA, CDR2 YSYEKL. The length of the CDR3 is 15 residues. The V and J ends lost 5 bases and 5 bases, in that order; junction bases with no gene match: 8. The CDR3 region has the DNA TGCGCCAGCAGCATCGACAGGGGAGTTCACAATGAGCAGTTCTTC. It specifies CASSIDRGVHNEQFF.

The rearrangement joins TRBV11-2 to TRBJ2-3; maybe TRBD2 (6 bases). The CDR3 consists of 15 residues. Looked up from germline, CDR1 is SGHAT and CDR2 is FQNNGV. Trimming pared 5 bases from V and 3 bases from J, leaving 15 bases between. The CDR3 region is CASSGDGGSTDTQYF. Written as DNA, the CDR3 is TGTGCCAGCAGCGGTGACGGAGGGAGTACAGATACGCAGTATTTT.

The V call is TRBV7-2, the J call TRBJ1-2; D might be TRBD1 (5 bases). The germline V and J ends were trimmed by 5 bases and 4 bases, with 20 bases remaining between them. Germline CDR1 reads SGHTA; CDR2 reads FQGNSA. CDR3 size: 16 residues. CDR3 sequence (DNA): TGTGCCAGCAGCCTCACCGCCCTCGGACAACGCTATGGCTACACCTTC. Its protein is CASSLTALGQRYGYTF.

In nucleotides, the CDR3 is TGTGCCAGCAGCTCAAGCGGATACAATGAGCAGTTCTTC. This translates into CASSSSGYNEQFF. The V and J genes are TRBV7-9 and TRBJ2-1; a possible D gene is TRBD2 (5 bases). V lost 4 bases to trimming and J lost 4 bases, with 8 bases between them. In germline, CDR1 is SEHNR, CDR2 FQNEAQ (reference sequence). CDR3 size: 13 residues.

The CDR3 coding sequence is TGTGCCACCAGCGGGGGGCCTGTCGTCTCCTACGAGCAGTACGTC. Translating it yields CATSGGPVVSYEQYV. The J gene is TRBJ2-7, the V gene TRBV15; D may match TRBD1 or TRBD2 (6 bases each). This CDR3 region has 15 residues. V was cut by 5 bases and J by 0 bases, with 14 bases left in between. Germline V gene sequence: CDR1 LNHNV, CDR2 YYDKDF (reference sequence).

The DNA for the CDR3 is TGTGCCAGCAGTTTTAGAGGTCAGCCCCAGCATTTT. It encodes CASSFRGQPQHF. The rearrangement joins TRBV12-3 or TRBV12-4 to TRBJ1-5; D is unresolved. Trimming stripped 3 bases from V and 6 bases from J, with 6 bases between. This CDR3 region has 12 residues.

The chain links TRBV2 to TRBJ1-2; D call uncertain. V was trimmed by 5 bases and J by 8 bases, leaving 15 bases between them. Germline loops: CDR1 SNHLY, CDR2 FYNNEI. The CDR3 sequence is 13 residues long. The CDR3 is CASSPTPVRGYTF. The CDR3 DNA is TGTGCCAGCAGTCCTACCCCCGTGAGAGGCTACACCTTC.

The V gene is TRBV27, the J gene TRBJ1-2; D possibly corresponds to TRBD1 (5 bases). Per the germline V gene, CDR1 is MNHEY and CDR2 is SMNVEV (reference sequence). The V and J ends lost 7 bases and 2 bases respectively, with 14 bases between them. The CDR3 has 14 amino acids. CDR3 DNA sequence: TGTGCCAGCAAACTTCGAGGACAAAACTATGGCTACACCTTC. It encodes CASKLRGQNYGYTF.

This chain joins TRBV9 and TRBJ1-2; 7 bases fit TRBD1. The V segment lost 5 bases and the J segment 4 bases; nucleotides outside the gene matches: 11. The CDR3 has 15 amino acids. CDR1 and CDR2 (germline): SGDLS, YYNGEE. The CDR3 coding sequence is TGTGCCAGCAGTCCTACAGGGGCTACCACCTATGGCTACACCTTC. Its protein is CASSPTGATTYGYTF.

This rearrangement joins TRBV21-1 to TRBJ2-3; the table gives TRBD2 as D, unverified against the DNA. TRBV21-1 is shown as a pseudogene. There are 17 residues in the CDR3. CDR3 DNA sequence: TGTGCCAGCGAAGCGGGGGGATCCCTTGCTTTGTCAGATACGCAGTATTTT. Translation: CASEAGGSLALSDTQYF.

This clone was seen only a few times. Other nucleotide sequences from this sample produce the same CDR3. V and J are TRBV12-3 or TRBV12-4 and TRBJ1-1; D is uncertain. Between the trimmed V and J ends, which lost 3 bases and 0 bases, there was a span of 2 bases. This CDR3 region has 12 residues. The CDR3 coding sequence is TGTGCCAGCAGTTTCATGAACACTGAAGCTTTCTTT. It yields the protein CASSFMNTEAFF.

In this sample, this clone turned up once. V gene TRBV3-1 (or the pseudogene TRBV3-2) combines with J gene TRBJ1-4, with 7 bases that match TRBD1. This CDR3 is 15 amino acids long. Germline V gene data show CDR1 as LGHDT and CDR2 as YNNKEL (reference sequence). V was clipped by 1 base and J by 8 bases; unmatched bases: 7. The DNA for the CDR3 is TGTGCCAGCAGCCAAGTCTTGACAGGGTTGGAAAAACTGTTTTTT. Protein sequence: CASSQVLTGLEKLFF.

This clone came up a few times. The rearrangement uses TRBV3-1 (or the pseudogene TRBV3-2) and TRBJ1-1, with D hard to call. The CDR3 length is 15 residues. V was shortened by 3 bases and J by 7 bases, with 18 bases between the two germline ends. Germline V CDR1 and CDR2: LGHDT, YNNKEL (reference sequence). The CDR3 region is CASSQVPRTEDEAFF. DNA of the CDR3: TGTGCCAGCAGCCAGGTCCCCAGGACGGAGGATGAAGCTTTCTTT.

This clone was found a few times. The V call is TRBV3-1 (or the pseudogene TRBV3-2), the J call TRBJ1-1, with D possibly matching TRBD1 (5 bases). CDR3 length equals 13 residues. V gave up 8 bases and J gave up 3 bases, with 13 bases separating them. Germline V gives CDR1 LGHDT, CDR2 YNNKEL (reference sequence). The CDR3 coding sequence is TGTGCCAGCCTTAAATGGGGGGACACTGAAGCTTTCTTT. Residues: CASLKWGDTEAFF.

The chain has TRBV2 and TRBJ2-1; tentative D call: TRBD1 (6 bases). The CDR3 contains 16 residues. Germline V gene data show CDR1 as SNHLY and CDR2 as FYNNEI. Deletions cut 6 bases from V and 8 bases from J, with 23 bases between. This CDR3 is CASSVGQRETSDEQFF. In nucleotides, the CDR3 is TGTGCCAGCAGCGTGGGACAAAGGGAAACAAGCGATGAGCAGTTCTTC.

The chain recombines TRBV7-2 with TRBJ2-3; D unclear. Trimming removed 0 bases at V and 0 bases at J, with 7 bases between. Germline V gene lookup returns CDR1 SGHTA and CDR2 FQGNSA. This CDR3 comprises 15 residues. The CDR3 bases are TGTGCCAGCAGCTTAGCCTCTGACAGCACAGATACGCAGTATTTT. As protein: CASSLASDSTDTQYF.

V and J are TRBV19 and TRBJ1-6; D is unresolved. V was trimmed by 3 bases and J by 8 bases, leaving 11 bases between them. Germline lookup yields CDR1 LNHDA and CDR2 SQIVND (reference sequence). This CDR3 contains 14 residues. CDR3 loop: CASSITQAYSPLHF. In nucleotides, the CDR3 is TGTGCCAGTAGTATTACCCAGGCCTATTCACCCCTCCACTTT.